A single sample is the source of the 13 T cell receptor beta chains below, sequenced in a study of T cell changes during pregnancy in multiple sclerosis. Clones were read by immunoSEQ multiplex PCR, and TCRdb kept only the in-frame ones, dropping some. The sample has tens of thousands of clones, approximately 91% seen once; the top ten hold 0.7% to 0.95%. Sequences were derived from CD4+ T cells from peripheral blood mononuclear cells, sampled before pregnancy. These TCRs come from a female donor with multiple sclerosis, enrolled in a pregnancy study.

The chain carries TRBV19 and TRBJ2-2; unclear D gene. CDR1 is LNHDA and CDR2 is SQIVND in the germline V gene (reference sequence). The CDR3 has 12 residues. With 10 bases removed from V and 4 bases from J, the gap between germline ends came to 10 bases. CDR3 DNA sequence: TGTGCCACCAGGTTGGCCACCGGGGAGCTGTTTTTT. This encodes CATRLATGELFF.

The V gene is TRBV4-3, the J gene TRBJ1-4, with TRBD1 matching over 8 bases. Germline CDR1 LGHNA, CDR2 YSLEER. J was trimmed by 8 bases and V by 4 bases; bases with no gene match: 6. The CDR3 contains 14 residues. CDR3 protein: CASSLQGVGEKLFF. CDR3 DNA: TGCGCCAGCAGCCTACAGGGGGTGGGAGAAAAACTGTTTTTT.

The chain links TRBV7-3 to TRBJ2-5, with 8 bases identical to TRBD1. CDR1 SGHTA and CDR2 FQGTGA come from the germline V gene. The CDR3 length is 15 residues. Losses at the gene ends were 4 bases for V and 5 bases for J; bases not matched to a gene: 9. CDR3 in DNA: TGTGCCAGCAGCTCGGGACAGGCAACGTGGGAGACCCAGTACTTC. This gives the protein CASSSGQATWETQYF.

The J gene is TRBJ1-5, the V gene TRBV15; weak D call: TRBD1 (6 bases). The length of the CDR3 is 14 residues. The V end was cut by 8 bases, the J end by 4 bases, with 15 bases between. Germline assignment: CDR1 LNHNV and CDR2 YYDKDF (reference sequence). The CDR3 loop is CATGPAGQNQPQHF. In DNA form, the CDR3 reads TGTGCCACCGGCCCGGCCGGACAGAATCAGCCCCAGCATTTT.

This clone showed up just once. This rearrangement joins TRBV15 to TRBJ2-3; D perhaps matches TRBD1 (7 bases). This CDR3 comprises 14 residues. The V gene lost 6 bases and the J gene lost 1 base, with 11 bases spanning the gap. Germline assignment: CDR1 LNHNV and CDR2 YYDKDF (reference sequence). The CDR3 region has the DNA TGTGCCACCAGGTTCAGGGGGGGCACAGATACGCAGTATTTT. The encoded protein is CATRFRGGTDTQYF.

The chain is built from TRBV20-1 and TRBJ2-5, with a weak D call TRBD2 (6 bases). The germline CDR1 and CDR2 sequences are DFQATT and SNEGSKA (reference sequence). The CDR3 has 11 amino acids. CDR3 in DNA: TGCAGCGGCGGGGATGCGGAGACCCAGTACTTC. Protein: CSGGDAETQYF.

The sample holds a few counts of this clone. The CDR3: CASSRPGQGYSPLHF. Here the CDR3 DNA reads TGTGCCAGCAGCCGCCCGGGACAGGGGTATTCACCCCTCCACTTT. The V call is TRBV7-9, the J call TRBJ1-6, with 10 bases that match TRBD1. CDR3 length: 15 residues. The V and J ends lost 5 bases and 8 bases, in that order; junction bases with no gene match: 6. The germline gives CDR1 SEHNR, CDR2 FQNEAQ (reference sequence).

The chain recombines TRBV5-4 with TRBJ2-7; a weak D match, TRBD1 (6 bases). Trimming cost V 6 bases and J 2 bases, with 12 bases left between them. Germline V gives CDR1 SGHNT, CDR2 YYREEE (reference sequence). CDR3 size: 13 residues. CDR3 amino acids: CASISPGAYEQYF. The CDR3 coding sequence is TGTGCCAGCATCTCCCCAGGGGCCTACGAGCAGTACTTC.

Written as DNA, the CDR3 is TGTGCCAGCAGCTTTGGGACAGGCGTCCATAATTCACCCCTCCACTTT. Amino acids: CASSFGTGVHNSPLHF. The chain is built from TRBV7-8 and TRBJ1-6, with TRBD1 matching 8 bases. CDR3 length equals 16 residues. After removal of 3 bases from V and 5 bases from J, the junction contained 6 bases not matched to a gene. The germline CDR1 and CDR2 sequences are SGHVS and FQNEAQ.

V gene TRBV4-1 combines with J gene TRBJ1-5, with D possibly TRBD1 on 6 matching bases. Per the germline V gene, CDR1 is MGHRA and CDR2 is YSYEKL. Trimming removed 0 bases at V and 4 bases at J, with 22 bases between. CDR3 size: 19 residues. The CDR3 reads CASSQDLRAGAGTNQPQHF. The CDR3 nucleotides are TGCGCCAGCAGCCAAGATCTCAGGGCAGGGGCTGGGACAAATCAGCCCCAGCATTTT.

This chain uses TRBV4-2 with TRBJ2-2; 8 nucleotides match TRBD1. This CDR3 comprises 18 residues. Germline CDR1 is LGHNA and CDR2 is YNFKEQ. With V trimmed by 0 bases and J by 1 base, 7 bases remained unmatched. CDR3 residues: CASSQDRRTGLNTGELFF. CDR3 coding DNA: TGTGCCAGCAGCCAAGATCGGAGGACAGGGCTGAACACCGGGGAGCTGTTTTTT.

CDR3 in amino acids: CASGTTNYGYTF. The CDR3 DNA sequence: TGTGCCAGCGGGACAACTAACTATGGCTACACCTTC. The chain couples TRBV6-1 to TRBJ1-2; TRBD1 might be the D (6 bases). The ends were cut back, 8 bases at V and 0 bases at J, with 7 bases in the middle. This CDR3 spans 12 amino acids. Germline loops: CDR1 MNHNS, CDR2 SASEGT.

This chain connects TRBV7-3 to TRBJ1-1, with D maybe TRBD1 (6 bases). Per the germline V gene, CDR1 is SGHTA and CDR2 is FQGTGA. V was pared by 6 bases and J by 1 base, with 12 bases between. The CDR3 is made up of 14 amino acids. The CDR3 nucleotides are TGTGCCAGCAGTTCATCAGGGGCGAACACTGAAGCTTTCTTT. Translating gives CASSSSGANTEAFF.